These 13 T cell receptor beta chains share one sample of origin, sequenced in a study of blood T cell repertoires in COVID-19. The method was immunoSEQ multiplex PCR; TCRdb's version includes in-frame clones alone and lacks a portion of them. This sample has about 150,000 clones, with around 85% found just once. The sequenced material came from peripheral blood. These receptors originate from a woman aged 60-75 years with COVID-19, enrolled during active disease.

V gene TRBV28 combines with J gene TRBJ1-2, with D unclear. CDR1 is MDHEN, CDR2 SYDVKM, per germline. Trimming stripped 7 bases from V and 3 bases from J, with 12 bases between. This CDR3 has 13 residues. The CDR3 region has the DNA TGTGCCAGCACCCTGAATGCGGACTATGGCTACACCTTC. This codes for CASTLNADYGYTF.

The rearrangement uses TRBV2 and TRBJ2-7; no definite D call. Trimming shortened V by 6 bases and J by 5 bases, and 11 bases separated the two germline ends. Germline V gene lookup returns CDR1 SNHLY and CDR2 FYNNEI. The CDR3 totals 12 residues. CDR3 in DNA: TGTGCCAGCAGGACTGCGGCGGACGAGCAGTACTTC. Translating it yields CASRTAADEQYF.

CDR3 in amino acids: CASSLLGQGLYGYTF. CDR3 coding DNA: TGTGCCAGCAGTTTGCTGGGACAGGGCCTCTATGGCTACACCTTC. This chain connects TRBV27 to TRBJ1-2; 9 positions match TRBD1. J lost 4 bases, V lost 3 bases, and 6 bases had no gene match. The CDR3 length is 15 residues. CDR1 and CDR2 from the germline V gene are MNHEY and SMNVEV (reference sequence).

V usage is TRBV6-5 and J usage is TRBJ1-2, with TRBD1 matching 8 bases. V shed 6 bases, J shed 3 bases, and the junction held 6 bases outside the gene matches. Germline CDR1 and CDR2: MNHEY and SVGAGI. This CDR3 spans 14 amino acids. The CDR3 spells CASSQTGVDYGYTF. The CDR3 DNA reads as TGTGCCAGCAGCCAGACAGGGGTGGACTATGGCTACACCTTC.

V gene TRBV10-1 combines with J gene TRBJ2-5, with D hard to call. Between the trimmed V and J ends, which lost 4 bases and 4 bases, there was a span of 4 bases. The CDR3 runs 11 residues. CDR1 and CDR2 from the germline V gene are WNHNN and SYGVQD (reference sequence). This chain's CDR3 is CASSGGETQYF. CDR3 DNA: TGCGCCAGCAGTGGAGGAGAGACCCAGTACTTC.

The chain joins TRBV2 to TRBJ2-2; 7 nucleotides line up with TRBD1. The CDR3 has 13 amino acids. Germline V gives CDR1 SNHLY, CDR2 FYNNEI. V was pared by 7 bases and J by 6 bases, with 5 bases of the junction left unmatched. CDR3 in amino acids: CASTGTGAGELFF. The CDR3 nucleotides are TGTGCCAGCACTGGAACAGGGGCCGGGGAGCTGTTTTTT.

For the CDR3, the DNA is TGCGCCAGCAGCCAAGAAAGGGGTCAAGAGACCCAGTACTTC. Protein sequence: CASSQERGQETQYF. V is TRBV4-1 and J is TRBJ2-5; maybe TRBD1 (5 bases). The germline V gene has CDR1 MGHRA and CDR2 YSYEKL. The CDR3 spans 14 residues. V lost 0 bases and J 2 bases, leaving 7 bases between the germline ends.

The rearrangement joins TRBV5-1 to TRBJ1-2; D not certain. CDR3 size: 18 residues. The V end was cut by 4 bases, the J end by 0 bases, with 22 bases between. Germline CDR1 and CDR2: SGHRS and YFSETQ. CDR3 in DNA: TGCGCCAGCAGCGAGAAAGGTGGGGAGGTTGTAGCTAACTATGGCTACACCTTC. Translating gives CASSEKGGEVVANYGYTF.

This sequence joins TRBV19 and TRBJ1-1; TRBD1 agrees at 10 bases. Trimming cost V 8 bases and J 7 bases; bases outside gene matches: 10. CDR3 length: 14 residues. Per germline, CDR1 LNHDA and CDR2 SQIVND (reference sequence). The CDR3 region is CASGRTGGTLEAFF. The CDR3 DNA follows: TGTGCCAGTGGACGGACAGGGGGAACGCTTGAAGCTTTCTTT. The full variable domain, completed using reference TRBV19 and TRBJ1-1, is DGGITQSPKYLFRKEGQNVTLSCEQNLNHDAMYWYRQDPGQGLRLIYYSQIVNDFQKGDIAEGYSVSREKKESFPLTVTSAQKNPTAFYLCASGRTGGTLEAFFGQGTRLTVV.

The chain couples TRBV24-1 to TRBJ2-3, with 10 bases matching TRBD1. The J segment lost 5 bases and the V segment lost 12 bases, leaving 10 bases of the junction unmatched. CDR3 length equals 14 residues. Per the germline V gene, CDR1 is KGHDR and CDR2 is SFDVKD. The CDR3 loop is CADRRDRGEDTQYF. The CDR3 nucleotides are TGTGCCGACCGCCGGGACAGGGGAGAAGATACGCAGTATTTT.

This sequence joins TRBV21-1 and TRBJ2-7; TRBD1, the table's D call, lacks a check against the DNA. TRBV21-1 is a recognized pseudogene. The CDR3 runs to 16 residues. This CDR3 is CASSQRTGGLSYEQYF. The CDR3 DNA reads as TGTGCCAGCAGCCAACGGACAGGGGGCCTCTCCTACGAGCAGTACTTC.

This clone has just one count. The J gene is TRBJ2-3, the V gene TRBV7-3; D remains unclear. The length of the CDR3 is 14 residues. Germline CDR1 reads SGHTA; CDR2 reads FQGTGA. Trimming left V 3 bases short and J 3 bases short, with 10 bases between. The CDR3 DNA is TGTGCCAGCAGCTTGGAACGGGTAACAGATACGCAGTATTTT. This codes for CASSLERVTDTQYF.

The chain couples TRBV5-1 to TRBJ1-6; TRBD1 matches 7 bases. The CDR3 runs to 15 residues. Germline V lookup: CDR1 SGHRS, CDR2 YFSETQ. With 2 bases clipped from V and 8 bases from J, the junction kept 7 bases outside the gene matches. This CDR3 reads CASSFSGTEYSPLHF. CDR3 DNA sequence: TGCGCCAGCAGCTTCTCCGGGACAGAATATTCACCCCTCCACTTT.